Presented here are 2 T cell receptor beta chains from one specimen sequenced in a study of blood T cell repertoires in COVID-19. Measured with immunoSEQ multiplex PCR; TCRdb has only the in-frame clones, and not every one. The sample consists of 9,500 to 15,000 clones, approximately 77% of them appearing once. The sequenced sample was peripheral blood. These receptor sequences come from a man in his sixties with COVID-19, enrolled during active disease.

The CDR3 coding sequence is TGTGCTAGTGGTCCCAACGCCGGACTAGCAGGAAACTACGAGCAGTACTTC. This gives the protein CASGPNAGLAGNYEQYF. The chain joins TRBV12-5 to TRBJ2-7, with 8 positions matching TRBD2. Germline CDR1 is LGHNT and CDR2 is FRNRAP. The V segment lost 5 bases and the J segment 3 bases; nucleotides outside the gene matches: 15. This CDR3 has 17 amino acids.

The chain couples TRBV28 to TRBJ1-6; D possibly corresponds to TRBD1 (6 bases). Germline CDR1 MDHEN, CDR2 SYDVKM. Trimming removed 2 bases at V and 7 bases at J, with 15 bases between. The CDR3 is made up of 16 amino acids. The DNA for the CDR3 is TGTGCCAGCAGTTTAATTCAGGGGCTTGGGAATTCACCCCTCCACTTT. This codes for CASSLIQGLGNSPLHF.